Listed below are T cell receptor beta chains from one sample, sequenced in a study of blood T cell repertoires in COVID-19. This table comes from immunoSEQ multiplex PCR, and its TCRdb copy is limited to in-frame clones, with some not included. The sample shows some 270,000 clones, 90% of them seen only once. The sample taken for sequencing was peripheral blood. Receptors were obtained from a woman aged 55-69 years with COVID-19, enrolled during active disease. Each CDR3 is given with its conserved first and last residue. D genes are given only for firm matches. Not every row has a clone size; where given, it reads once, few, many or a size class.

CDR3 protein,CDR3 DNA,CDR3 length,D gene,V gene,J gene,clone size
CASSVGRTGNSPLHF,TGTGCCAGCAGCGTAGGAAGGACAGGGAATTCACCCCTCCACTTT,15,TRBD1,TRBV9,TRBJ1-6,once
CASSADRGRDQPQHF,TGTGCCAGCAGCGCAGACAGGGGGAGAGATCAGCCCCAGCATTTT,15,TRBD1,TRBV27,TRBJ1-5,once
CASSSGQANSYEQYF,TGTGCCAGCAGCTCGGGACAGGCTAACTCCTACGAGCAGTACTTC,15,TRBD1,TRBV7-6,TRBJ2-7,NA
CASSLVGLAASETQYF,TGTGCCAGCAGTTTAGTGGGACTAGCGGCGAGCGAGACCCAGTACTTC,16,TRBD2,TRBV27,TRBJ2-5,NA
CASSETGAGGGELFF,TGTGCCAGCAGCGAGACAGGGGCCGGCGGCGGGGAGCTGTTTTTT,15,TRBD1,TRBV7-3,TRBJ2-2,NA
CASSNGLVREQYF,TGTGCCAGCAGCAACGGACTAGTCCGCGAGCAGTACTTC,13,TRBD2,TRBV13,TRBJ2-7,once
CASSLSQGARNSPLHF,TGCGCCAGCAGCTTGTCACAGGGGGCTAGGAATTCACCCCTCCACTTT,16,TRBD1,TRBV5-1,TRBJ1-6,NA
CASWPGQGMKNSPLHF,TGTGCCAGTTGGCCGGGACAGGGAATGAAGAATTCACCCCTCCACTTT,16,TRBD1,TRBV19,TRBJ1-6,NA
CASAGSPNTGELFF,TGTGCCAGCGCAGGGTCCCCGAACACCGGGGAGCTGTTTTTT,14,NA,TRBV11-3,TRBJ2-2,NA
CASSGGGSDTQYF,TGTGCCAGCAGCGGCGGCGGATCAGATACGCAGTATTTT,13,NA,TRBV6-2/TRBV6-3,TRBJ2-3,NA
CAWRDRGYYEQYF,TGTGCCTGGAGGGACCGGGGGTACTACGAGCAGTACTTC,13,NA,TRBV30,TRBJ2-7,NA
CASSQVRVGLSGNTIYF,TGCGCCAGCAGCCAAGTAAGGGTCGGACTCTCTGGAAACACCATATATTTT,17,NA,TRBV4-3,TRBJ1-3,few
CASSLSSGSDSPLHF,TGTGCCAGCAGCTTATCTTCCGGGTCGGATTCACCCCTCCACTTT,15,NA,TRBV7-6,TRBJ1-6,NA
CASSPGGGPNYGYTF,TGTGCCAGCAGCCCCGGGGGGGGGCCGAACTATGGCTACACCTTC,15,NA,TRBV7-9,TRBJ1-2,NA
CAWSVWAVNEKLFF,TGTGCCTGGAGTGTTTGGGCAGTTAATGAAAAACTGTTTTTT,14,NA,TRBV30,TRBJ1-4,once
CASSQEGFRPEAFF,TGCGCCAGCAGCCAAGAGGGCTTCCGGCCCGAAGCTTTCTTT,14,NA,TRBV4-1,TRBJ1-1,NA
CASSSDRSLHYGYTF,TGCGCCAGCAGCTCGGACAGGAGTCTTCACTATGGCTACACCTTC,15,TRBD1,TRBV4-3,TRBJ1-2,NA
CASSEAWTASYEQYF,TGTGCCAGCAGTGAAGCTTGGACAGCATCCTACGAGCAGTACTTC,15,NA,TRBV6-1,TRBJ2-7,NA
CASSSTGWVFGNTIYF,TGTGCCAGCAGCTCTACAGGTTGGGTGTTTGGAAACACCATATATTTT,16,NA,TRBV7-9,TRBJ1-3,NA
CASSGGVSYNSPLHF,TGTGCCAGCAGCGGAGGGGTATCCTATAATTCACCCCTCCACTTT,15,NA,TRBV5-5,TRBJ1-6,NA
CASSDPTGPYQPQHF,TGTGCCAGTAGTGACCCGACAGGGCCTTATCAGCCCCAGCATTTT,15,TRBD1,TRBV19,TRBJ1-5,NA
CATSRGGQVEKPQHF,TGTGCCACCAGCAGAGGGGGACAGGTCGAGAAGCCCCAGCATTTT,15,TRBD1,TRBV15,TRBJ1-5,NA
CASRRDTTNEKLFF,TGTGCCAGCAGAAGGGACACAACTAATGAAAAACTGTTTTTT,14,NA,TRBV21-1,TRBJ1-4,NA
CASSLPTAGYTF,TGTGCCAGCAGCCTACCCACTGCTGGCTACACCTTC,12,NA,TRBV5-4,TRBJ1-2,NA
CASSLGQGGPGTF,TGTGCCAGCAGCTTGGGACAGGGGGGACCCGGGACCTTC,13,TRBD1,TRBV7-2,TRBJ1-2,NA
CASSLEGQTKAFF,TGTGCCAGCAGCTTAGAGGGACAGACTAAAGCTTTCTTT,13,TRBD1,TRBV11-3,TRBJ1-1,NA
CASSYEWDIFFQHF,TGTGCCAGCAGTTACGAATGGGACATATTCTTTCAGCATTTT,14,NA,TRBV6-2/TRBV6-3,TRBJ1-5,NA
CASSYSGQNYF,TGTGCCAGCAGTTACTCTGGACAGAATTACTTC,11,NA,TRBV6-6,TRBJ1-2,once
CASSAGLGTDTQYF,TGTGCCAGCAGCGCCGGACTAGGCACAGATACGCAGTATTTT,14,TRBD2,TRBV7-2,TRBJ2-3,NA
CASSFGQGTDGYTF,TGCGCCAGCAGCTTTGGACAGGGGACGGATGGCTACACCTTC,14,TRBD1,TRBV5-1,TRBJ1-2,few
CASSQELAGGSYEQYF,TGTGCCAGCAGCCAAGAACTAGCGGGGGGTTCCTACGAGCAGTACTTC,16,TRBD2,TRBV4-2,TRBJ2-7,many
CASRRQGSTDTQYF,TGTGCCAGCAGAAGACAGGGGAGCACAGATACGCAGTATTTT,14,TRBD1,TRBV7-3,TRBJ2-3,NA
CASSLQNPGQGALYEQYF,TGTGCCAGCAGCCTCCAAAACCCGGGACAGGGGGCGTTGTACGAGCAGTACTTC,18,TRBD1,TRBV4-2,TRBJ2-7,NA
CASSWTGGEQYF,TGCGCCAGCAGCTGGACAGGGGGCGAGCAGTACTTC,12,TRBD1,TRBV4-3,TRBJ2-7,NA
CASSWDISEAFF,TGTGCCAGCAGTTGGGACATTTCTGAAGCTTTCTTT,12,NA,TRBV12-3/TRBV12-4,TRBJ1-1,NA
CASTSIRGQPQHF,TGTGCCAGCACCTCGATTCGGGGTCAGCCCCAGCATTTT,13,NA,TRBV7-8,TRBJ1-5,NA
CASSLDYSSYEQYF,TGTGCCAGCAGCTTAGATTACAGTTCCTACGAGCAGTACTTC,14,NA,TRBV7-2,TRBJ2-7,once
CACFRVDYGYTF,TGTGCCTGCTTCCGAGTGGACTATGGCTACACCTTC,12,NA,TRBV30,TRBJ1-2,NA
CASSQLSRTGGGSYGYTF,TGCGCCAGCAGCCAACTATCACGGACAGGGGGAGGCTCCTATGGCTACACCTTC,18,TRBD1,TRBV4-3,TRBJ1-2,NA
CASSIGLRQGGQPQHF,TGTGCCAGTAGTATAGGTCTACGACAGGGAGGTCAGCCCCAGCATTTT,16,TRBD1,TRBV19,TRBJ1-5,NA
CASSLQTDFQETQYF,TGTGCCAGCAGCTTACAAACAGATTTTCAAGAGACCCAGTACTTC,15,NA,TRBV7-2,TRBJ2-5,NA
CASSWRDLEVF,TGTGCCAGCAGCTGGCGGGACCTGGAGGTTTTT,11,NA,TRBV5-6,TRBJ1-4,NA
CASSPRGGSNQPQHF,TGTGCCAGCAGCCCCCGGGGGGGGTCTAATCAGCCCCAGCATTTT,15,NA,TRBV7-9,TRBJ1-5,NA
CATAREAPNTGELFF,TGTGCCACCGCGCGAGAGGCACCGAACACCGGGGAGCTGTTTTTT,15,NA,TRBV10-3,TRBJ2-2,NA
CASSLRDLNEQFF,TGTGCCAGCAGCTTGAGAGATCTGAATGAGCAGTTCTTC,13,NA,TRBV5-5,TRBJ2-1,few
CASSPSDGANQPQHF,TGTGCCAGCTCCCCTAGCGACGGTGCCAATCAGCCCCAGCATTTT,15,NA,TRBV18,TRBJ1-5,NA